The 20 T cell receptor beta chains in this list originate from one sample, sequenced in a study of blood T cells in healthy people across ages. Primers used in a second PCR of roughly 6 to 11 cycles were a sample-barcoded 5' primer and a J-beta primer mix. TCRdb reprocessed the 5' RACE reads with MiXCR, giving one entry per CDR3 protein. The top ten clones hold around 2.1% of a sample with 1.5 million to 2 million distinct CDR3 sequences, roughly 49% of them seen once. Sequenced: blood. The receptors come from a woman between 40 and 55 years old in good health.

The table lists this clonotype with a few counts. The chain joins TRBV7-2 to TRBJ2-1; 14 bases agree with TRBD2. Germline-derived CDR1 and CDR2 are SGHTA and FQGNSA. Trimming took 2 bases from V and 10 from J; bases not matched to a gene: 4. This CDR3 is built from 15 residues. CDR3 loop: CASSLTGLAGVEQFF. The CDR3 nucleotides are TGTGCCAGCAGCTTAACGGGACTAGCGGGGGTGGAGCAGTTCTTC.

This clonotype was counted once. The CDR3 protein is CASSQEGMRTTNIQYF. CDR3 bases: TGTGCCAGCAGCCAAGAAGGGATGCGCACAACTAACATTCAGTACTTC. The J gene is TRBJ2-4, the V gene TRBV3-1, with no clear D. In germline, CDR1 is LGHDT, CDR2 YNNKEL (reference sequence). This CDR3 comprises 16 residues. V was shortened by 0 bases and J by 7 bases, with 16 bases between the two germline ends.

In DNA form, the CDR3 reads TGTGCCAGCAGATTCGGACAGGGCTCCTACAATGAGCAGTTCTTC. Translated, it gives CASRFGQGSYNEQFF. The rearrangement uses TRBV12-3 or TRBV12-4 and TRBJ2-1; 8 nucleotides match TRBD1. V lost 6 bases and J lost 0; bases outside the gene matches: 4. The CDR3 extends over 15 amino acids.

The rearrangement joins TRBV11-3 to TRBJ2-3; no clear D gene. V lost 0 bases and J lost 6, with 7 bases in between. CDR1 SGHNT and CDR2 YENEEA come from the germline V gene. The CDR3 runs to 13 residues. The DNA for the CDR3 is TGTGCCAGCAGCTTAGACGTCAGGGATACGCAGTATTTT. Protein: CASSLDVRDTQYF.

This clonotype has just a few counts. The chain couples TRBV27 to TRBJ2-4; D gene unclear. Germline-derived CDR1 and CDR2 are MNHEY and SMNVEV (reference sequence). The CDR3 has 14 residues. Trimming took off 7 bases at V and 9 bases at J, with 19 bases between the two ends. CDR3 amino acids: CASKPPGEVGIQYF. CDR3 in DNA: TGTGCCAGCAAACCTCCTGGGGAAGTGGGCATTCAGTACTTC.

The gene calls are TRBV29-1 and TRBJ2-2; no reliable D call. CDR1 SQVTM and CDR2 ANQGSEA come from the germline V gene. CDR3 length equals 15 residues. Trimming stripped 7 bases from V and 2 bases from J, with 17 bases between. The CDR3 nucleotides are TGCAGCGCCATAGACGGGCGCCGAAACACCGGGGAGCTGTTTTTT. This translates into CSAIDGRRNTGELFF.

This chain joins TRBV15 and TRBJ2-7; tentatively, D is TRBD1 (6 bases). V lost 0 bases and J 5 bases, leaving 11 bases between the germline ends. The CDR3 loop spans 14 amino acids. Germline V CDR1 and CDR2: LNHNV, YYDKDF (reference sequence). CDR3 sequence (DNA): TGTGCCACCAGCAGAGACAGGGGAGCCCACGAGCAGTACTTC. Translating it yields CATSRDRGAHEQYF.

The V call is TRBV6-2 or TRBV6-3, the J call TRBJ2-7; no clear D gene. Deletions cut 0 bases from V and 3 bases from J, with 9 bases between. The CDR3 contains 14 residues. CDR1 is MNHEY, CDR2 SVGEGT, per germline. Here the CDR3 reads CASSYSYGGYEQYF. The CDR3 coding sequence is TGTGCCAGCAGTTACTCGTACGGCGGCTACGAGCAGTACTTC.

This clonotype was detected a few times. The rearrangement joins TRBV5-1 to TRBJ2-5; TRBD2 might be the D (6 bases). V shed 1 base and J shed 5 bases, with 18 bases lying between them. CDR3 length: 16 amino acids. Germline lookup yields CDR1 SGHRS and CDR2 YFSETQ. The CDR3 protein is CASSLSTGASRETQYF. CDR3 in DNA: TGCGCCAGCAGCTTGAGCACGGGAGCCTCCCGGGAGACCCAGTACTTC.

This rearrangement joins TRBV4-3 to TRBJ1-2, with D maybe TRBD1 (5 bases). The length of the CDR3 is 19 residues. CDR1 and CDR2 from the germline V gene are LGHNA and YSLEER. The V gene lost 1 base and the J gene lost 2 bases, with 23 bases spanning the gap. The CDR3 reads CASSQGDSRQGLRNYGYTF. CDR3 bases: TGCGCCAGCAGCCAAGGTGACTCGAGGCAGGGTCTCAGAAACTATGGCTACACCTTC.

This clonotype was seen once. The chain employs TRBV3-1 and TRBJ1-2; no reliable D call. The ends were cut back, 1 base at V and 4 bases at J, with 10 bases in the middle. Germline values: CDR1 LGHDT, CDR2 YNNKEL (reference sequence). The CDR3 is 14 amino acids. CDR3 nucleotide sequence: TGTGCCAGCAGCCAAGGGGGAATCATCTATGGCTACACCTTC. Amino acid sequence: CASSQGGIIYGYTF.

Turning to this clonotype: A read error may explain this, as a much larger clone is one base away. The chain joins TRBV4-1 to TRBJ2-1, with D uncertain. The CDR3 is 12 residues long. Germline-derived CDR1 and CDR2 are MGHRA and YSYEKL. In nucleotides, the CDR3 is TGCGCCAGCAACCAAGGCACCAATGAGCAGTTCTTC. Translated, it gives CASNQGTNEQFF.

This clonotype has a single count. One end of the junction varies from germline; a read error may be responsible. CDR3 coding DNA: TGCAGTGCTAGAGGGGGCATTGGGACAGGGGCCAACTATGGTTACACCTTC. This gives the protein CSARGGIGTGANYGYTF. V is TRBV20-1 and J is TRBJ1-2; 10 bases fit TRBD1. The CDR3 runs 17 residues. Germline CDR1 DFQATT, CDR2 SNEGSKA (reference sequence).

This clonotype was found a few times. The J gene is TRBJ1-2, the V gene TRBV20-1, with D maybe TRBD1 (6 bases). The CDR3 is 11 residues long. Trimming took off 5 bases at V and 6 bases at J, with 10 bases between the two ends. Germline CDR1 and CDR2: DFQATT and SNEGSKA (reference sequence). CDR3 in amino acids: CSALQGDGYTF. The CDR3 nucleotides read TGCAGTGCTCTACAGGGTGATGGCTACACCTTC.

This chain joins TRBV7-2 and TRBJ2-4; 12 bases fit TRBD1. J was trimmed by 8 bases and V by 4 bases; bases with no gene match: 12. Germline CDR1 reads SGHTA; CDR2 reads FQGNSA. The CDR3 contains 17 residues. The CDR3 here is CASSSSGDRGRLDIQYF. The DNA for the CDR3 is TGTGCCAGCAGCTCCTCCGGGGACAGGGGGCGCTTGGACATTCAGTACTTC. Variable domain in full (rest from reference TRBV7-2 and TRBJ2-4): GAGVSQSPSNKVTEKGKDVELRCDPISGHTALYWYRQSLGQGLEFLIYFQGNSAPDKSGLPSDRFSAERTGGSVSTLTIQRTQQEDSAVYLCASSSSGDRGRLDIQYFGAGTRLSVL.

This clonotype has a handful of counts. The chain combines TRBV9 with TRBJ2-5; D is uncertain. V was trimmed by 0 bases and J by 2 bases, leaving 8 bases between them. Germline V gene sequence: CDR1 SGDLS, CDR2 YYNGEE. The CDR3 has 14 amino acids. Here the CDR3 reads CASSVEGPQETQYF. CDR3 DNA sequence: TGTGCCAGCAGCGTAGAAGGCCCGCAAGAGACCCAGTACTTC.

V is TRBV20-1 and J is TRBJ2-3; D call uncertain. CDR1 and CDR2 (germline): DFQATT, SNEGSKA (reference sequence). Deletions cut 7 bases from V and 1 base from J, with 15 bases between. This CDR3 contains 14 residues. In nucleotides, the CDR3 is TGCAGTGACTCGCAGGACCTTGGCACAGATACGCAGTATTTT. Protein product: CSDSQDLGTDTQYF.

The sample holds a few counts of this clonotype. The V gene is TRBV6-5, the J gene TRBJ2-7; 13 bases align to TRBD2. The V segment lost 8 bases and the J segment 6 bases; nucleotides outside the gene matches: 4. The CDR3 is 13 amino acids. Germline-derived CDR1 and CDR2 are MNHEY and SVGAGI. The CDR3 reads CASGTSGVSEQYF. CDR3 nucleotides: TGTGCCAGCGGGACTAGCGGGGTATCCGAGCAGTACTTC.

The rearrangement uses TRBV24-1 and TRBJ2-5, with D maybe TRBD1 (5 bases). This CDR3 region has 16 residues. The germline V gene has CDR1 KGHDR and CDR2 SFDVKD. The V gene lost 1 base and the J gene lost 11 bases, with 22 bases spanning the gap. The CDR3 DNA reads TGTGCCACCAGTGATTTAGGGGCAGACTCCTACAATGAGCAGTACTTC. It translates to CATSDLGADSYNEQYF.

This clonotype appeared a few times. J is TRBJ2-3 and V is TRBV14; tentatively, D is TRBD1 or TRBD2 (5 bases each). The CDR3 is 15 residues long. V was pared by 0 bases and J by 6 bases, with 13 bases between. Germline CDR1 and CDR2: SGHDN and FVKESK. Here the CDR3 reads CASSQDFQGGDTQYF. The DNA for the CDR3 is TGTGCCAGCAGCCAAGATTTCCAGGGCGGGGATACGCAGTATTTT.